This TCR beta chain was identified during a study of spatial heterogeneity in lung cancer. The overall study: Counts of TCR transcripts in tumor regions tracked strongly with a T cell module score that came from matched bulk RNA-seq.

This sample's time point: sample taken at primary tumor resection. The sequenced material consisted of unsorted whole RNA from tumor, nontumor lung or frozen PBMC. TCRdb ran MiXCR on the 5' RACE reads and lists one entry per CDR3 protein. The sample has approximately 6,400 distinct CDR3 sequences; about 6.7% are singletons. The CDR3 covers 14 residues. From germline, CDR1 is SGHRS and CDR2 YFSETQ. With V trimmed by 2 bases and J by 2 bases, 2 bases remained unmatched. This clonotype is labeled as medium-sized. Antigen unknown. Study outcomes and limitations: Mutation tallies in tumors tracked expanded intratumoral alpha and beta TCR counts.

The sequence was collected from a male donor with early-stage non-small cell lung cancer. Sequenced material: lung tumor tissue, taken at surgery. This rearrangement joins TRBV5-1 to TRBJ1-2; 8 positions match TRBD1. In DNA form, the CDR3 reads TGCGCCAGCAGCTTCGACAGGGGCAACTATGGCTACACCTTC. Amino acids: CASSFDRGNYGYTF. The full variable domain, with the rest looked up from reference TRBV5-1 and TRBJ1-2, is KAGVTQTPRYLIKTRGQQVTLSCSPISGHRSVSWYQQTPGQGLQFLFEYFSETQRNKGNFPGRFSGRQFSNSRSEMNVSTLELGDSALYLCASSFDRGNYGYTFGSGTRLTVV.